Listed here is a single T cell receptor (beta chain). The table came from immunoSEQ multiplex PCR; TCRdb's copy has only in-frame clones and leaves some out. The top ten hold around 30% of the sample, which has about 140,000 clones, roughly 80% seen once. The data derive from a study of cytotoxic CD8 clonotypes in ibrutinib-treated CLL. Overall study: Following a median approximately twelve months of treatment, with a range of 6 to 36, response samples were taken. Mean per-sample yields comprised around 250,000 productive templates and 80,000 to 100,000 productive rearrangements.

The CDR3 length is 15 residues. Trimming left V 2 bases short and J 1 base short, with 12 bases between. Germline loops: CDR1 SGDLS, CDR2 YYNGEE. The material sequenced was PBMCs, taken after 12 months of ibrutinib treatment. This receptor was taken from a human donor with chronic lymphocytic leukemia. V is TRBV9 and J is TRBJ1-2, with D possibly matching TRBD1 (5 bases). CDR3 amino acids: CASSVSWGGNYGYTF. The CDR3 DNA follows: TGTGCCAGCAGCGTGAGTTGGGGGGGTAACTATGGCTACACCTTC.